Following are 6 T cell receptor beta chains from one sample sequenced in a study of CD8 T cells in ankylosing spondylitis. In TCRdb, the 5' RACE reads were re-called with MiXCR into one record per CDR3 protein. The sample lists roughly 220,000 distinct CDR3 sequences, about 10% seen once, with under 25% in the top ten. Sequences were obtained from blood, either unsorted or a sorted T cell fraction (not recorded which). These receptors were collected from a male donor with ankylosing spondylitis or in good health (not recorded which).

The CDR3 is CASSTGTGSSALHF. The DNA of the CDR3 is TGTGCCAGCAGCACCGGGACAGGGTCTTCGGCCCTCCACTTT. The V call is TRBV7-9, the J call TRBJ1-6; the match to TRBD1 covers 9 bases. The CDR3 sequence is 14 residues long. Germline CDR1 reads SEHNR; CDR2 reads FQNEAQ (reference sequence). V was clipped by 5 bases and J by 14 bases; unmatched bases: 10. Full variable domain (rest looked up from reference TRBV7-9 and TRBJ1-6): DTGVSQNPRHKITKRGQNVTFRCDPISEHNRLYWYRQTLGQGPEFLTYFQNEAQLEKSRLLSDRFSAERPKGSFSTLEIQRTEQGDSAMYLCASSTGTGSSALHFGNGTRLTVT.

This clonotype was observed at least ten times. The chain has TRBV7-9 and TRBJ2-1, with TRBD2 identical over 7 bases. The junction had 9 bases not matched to a gene; V was cut back by 1 base and J by 3 bases. The germline gives CDR1 SEHNR, CDR2 FQNEAQ (reference sequence). This CDR3 region has 17 residues. CDR3 sequence reads: CASSLEPRGSDYNEQFF. The CDR3 DNA reads TGTGCCAGCAGCTTAGAGCCGCGGGGGAGCGACTACAATGAGCAGTTCTTC.

This clonotype was picked up a small number of times. This CDR3 reads CASSQWADGGEGDEQYF. The CDR3 nucleotides are TGTGCCAGCAGCCAATGGGCAGACGGTGGGGAAGGTGACGAGCAGTACTTC. The V gene is TRBV4-2, the J gene TRBJ2-7; D uncertain. V dropped 2 bases and J dropped 5 bases, with 22 bases sitting between them. CDR3 length: 17 amino acids. Germline V lookup: CDR1 LGHNA, CDR2 YNFKEQ.

The chain couples TRBV6-5 to TRBJ1-5; D perhaps matches TRBD1 (5 bases). This CDR3 spans 14 amino acids. Trimming took off 3 bases at V and 7 bases at J, with 13 bases between the two ends. Germline loops: CDR1 MNHEY, CDR2 SVGAGI. For the CDR3, the DNA is TGTGCCAGCAGTTATGGAGGGGCAGGACAGCCCCAGCATTTT. Encoded protein: CASSYGGAGQPQHF.

The V gene is TRBV27, the J gene TRBJ1-5, with TRBD1 matching 8 bases. This CDR3 is 14 amino acids long. In germline, CDR1 is MNHEY, CDR2 SMNVEV (reference sequence). V trimming: 8 bases; J trimming: 9 bases; junction bases outside the gene matches: 12. CDR3 region: CASGSQGAQRPQHF. As DNA, the CDR3 is TGTGCCAGCGGTTCTCAGGGGGCGCAGAGGCCCCAGCATTTT.

At least ten counts were recorded for this clonotype. The chain employs TRBV7-8 and TRBJ2-3; D is ambiguous. V dropped 1 base and J dropped 1 base, with 3 bases sitting between them. The germline CDR1 and CDR2 sequences are SGHVS and FQNEAQ. This CDR3 comprises 13 residues. Written as DNA, the CDR3 is TGTGCCAGCAGCTTAGACGGCACAGATACGCAGTATTTT. Translated: CASSLDGTDTQYF.